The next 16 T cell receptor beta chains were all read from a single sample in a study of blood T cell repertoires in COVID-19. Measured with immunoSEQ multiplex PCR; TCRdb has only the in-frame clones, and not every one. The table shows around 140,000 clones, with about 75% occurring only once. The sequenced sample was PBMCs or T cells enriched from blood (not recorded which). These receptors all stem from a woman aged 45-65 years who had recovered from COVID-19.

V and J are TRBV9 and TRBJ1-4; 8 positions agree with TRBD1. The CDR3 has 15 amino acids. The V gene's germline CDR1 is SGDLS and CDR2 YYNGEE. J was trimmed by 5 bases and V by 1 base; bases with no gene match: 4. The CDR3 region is CASSVTGQANEKLFF. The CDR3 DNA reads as TGTGCCAGCAGCGTAACGGGACAGGCGAATGAAAAACTGTTTTTT. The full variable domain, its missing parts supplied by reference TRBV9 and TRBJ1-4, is DSGVTQTPKHLITATGQRVTLRCSPRSGDLSVYWYQQSLDQGLQFLIQYYNGEERAKGNILERFSAQQFPDLHSELNLSSLELGDSALYFCASSVTGQANEKLFFGSGTQLSVL.

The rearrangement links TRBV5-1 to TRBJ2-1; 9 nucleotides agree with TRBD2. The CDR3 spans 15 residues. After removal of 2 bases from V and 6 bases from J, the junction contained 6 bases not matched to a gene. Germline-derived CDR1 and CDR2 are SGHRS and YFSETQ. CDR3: CASSFERLAANEQFF. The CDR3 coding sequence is TGCGCCAGCAGCTTTGAGCGACTAGCGGCCAATGAGCAGTTCTTC.

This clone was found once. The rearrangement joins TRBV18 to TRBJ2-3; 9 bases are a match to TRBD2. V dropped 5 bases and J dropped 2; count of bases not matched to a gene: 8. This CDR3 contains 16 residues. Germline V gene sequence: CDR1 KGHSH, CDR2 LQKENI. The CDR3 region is CASSDLSGGITDTQYF. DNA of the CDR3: TGTGCCAGCTCAGACCTGAGCGGGGGGATCACAGATACGCAGTATTTT.

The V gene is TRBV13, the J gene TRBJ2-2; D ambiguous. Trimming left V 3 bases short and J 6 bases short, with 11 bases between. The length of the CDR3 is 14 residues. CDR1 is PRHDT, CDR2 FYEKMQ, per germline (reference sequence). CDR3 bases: TGTGCCAGCAGCTTTTACCAATCGGCCGGGGAGCTGTTTTTT. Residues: CASSFYQSAGELFF. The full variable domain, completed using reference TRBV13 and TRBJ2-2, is AAGVIQSPRHLIKEKRETATLKCYPIPRHDTVYWYQQGPGQDPQFLISFYEKMQSDKGSIPDRFSAQQFSDYHSELNMSSLELGDSALYFCASSFYQSAGELFFGEGSRLTVL.

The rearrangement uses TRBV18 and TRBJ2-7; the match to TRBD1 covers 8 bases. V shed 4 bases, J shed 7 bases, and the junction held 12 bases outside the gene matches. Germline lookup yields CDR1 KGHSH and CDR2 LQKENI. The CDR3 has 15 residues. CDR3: CASSHRTGKAGEQYF. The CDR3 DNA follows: TGTGCCAGCTCACATAGGACAGGGAAGGCGGGGGAGCAGTACTTC.

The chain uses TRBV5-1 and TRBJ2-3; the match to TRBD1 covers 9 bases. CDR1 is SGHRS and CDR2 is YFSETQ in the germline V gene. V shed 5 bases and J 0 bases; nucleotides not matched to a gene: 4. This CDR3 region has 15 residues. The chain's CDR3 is CASRQGTGSTDTQYF. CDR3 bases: TGCGCCAGCAGACAGGGGACAGGGAGCACAGATACGCAGTATTTT.

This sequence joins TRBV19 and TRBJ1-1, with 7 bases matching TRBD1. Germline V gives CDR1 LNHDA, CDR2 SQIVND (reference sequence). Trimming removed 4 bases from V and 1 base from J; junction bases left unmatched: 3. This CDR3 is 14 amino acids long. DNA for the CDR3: TGTGCCAGTAGTACTTGGGACAGGAACACTGAAGCTTTCTTT. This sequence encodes CASSTWDRNTEAFF.

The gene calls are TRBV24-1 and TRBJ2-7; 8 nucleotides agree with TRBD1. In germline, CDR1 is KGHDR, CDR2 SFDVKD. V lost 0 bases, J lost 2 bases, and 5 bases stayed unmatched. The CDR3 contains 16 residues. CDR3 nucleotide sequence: TGTGCCACCAGTGATTTGAAAGACAGGGGCCCCTACGAGCAGTACTTC. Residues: CATSDLKDRGPYEQYF.

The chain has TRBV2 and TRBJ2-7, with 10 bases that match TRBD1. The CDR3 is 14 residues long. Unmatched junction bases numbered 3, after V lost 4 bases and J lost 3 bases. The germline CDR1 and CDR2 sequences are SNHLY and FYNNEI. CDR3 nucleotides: TGTGCCAGCAGTGGGGGACAGGGGAACTACGAGCAGTACTTC. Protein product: CASSGGQGNYEQYF.

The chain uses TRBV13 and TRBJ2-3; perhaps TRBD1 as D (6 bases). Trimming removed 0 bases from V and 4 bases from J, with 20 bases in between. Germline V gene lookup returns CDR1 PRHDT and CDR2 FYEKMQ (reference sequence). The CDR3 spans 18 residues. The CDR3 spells CASSLGTGSGLGADTQYF. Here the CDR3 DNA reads TGTGCCAGCAGCTTAGGGACAGGCAGTGGACTGGGTGCAGATACGCAGTATTTT.

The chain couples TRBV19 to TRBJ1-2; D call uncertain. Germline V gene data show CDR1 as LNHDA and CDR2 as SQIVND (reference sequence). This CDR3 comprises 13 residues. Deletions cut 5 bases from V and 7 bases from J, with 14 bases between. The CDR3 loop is CASSSTERGGYTF. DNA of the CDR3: TGTGCCAGTAGTTCGACCGAAAGAGGTGGCTACACCTTC.

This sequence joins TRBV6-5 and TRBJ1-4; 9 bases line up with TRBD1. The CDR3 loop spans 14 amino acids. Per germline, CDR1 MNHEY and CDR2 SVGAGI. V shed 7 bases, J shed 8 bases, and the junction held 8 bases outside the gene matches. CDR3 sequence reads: CASTRTGVKEKLFF. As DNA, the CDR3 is TGTGCCAGCACTAGGACAGGGGTAAAAGAAAAACTGTTTTTT.

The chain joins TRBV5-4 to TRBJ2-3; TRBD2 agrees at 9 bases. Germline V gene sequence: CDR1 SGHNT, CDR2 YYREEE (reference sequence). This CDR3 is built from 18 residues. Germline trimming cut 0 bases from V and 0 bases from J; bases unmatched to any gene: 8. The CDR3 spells CASSLVLLAGPSTDTQYF. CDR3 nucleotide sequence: TGTGCCAGCAGCTTGGTTCTACTAGCGGGTCCTAGCACAGATACGCAGTATTTT.

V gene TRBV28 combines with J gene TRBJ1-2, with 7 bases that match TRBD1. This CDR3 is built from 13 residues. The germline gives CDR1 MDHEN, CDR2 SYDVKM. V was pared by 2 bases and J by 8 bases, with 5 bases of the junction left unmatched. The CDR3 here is CASSLDRALGYTF. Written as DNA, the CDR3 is TGTGCCAGCAGTTTAGACAGGGCCCTCGGCTACACCTTC.

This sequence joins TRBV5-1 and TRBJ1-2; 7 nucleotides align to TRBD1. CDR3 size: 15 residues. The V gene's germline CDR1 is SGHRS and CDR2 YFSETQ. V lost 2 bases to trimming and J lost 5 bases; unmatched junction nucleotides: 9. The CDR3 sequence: CASSFPGQERYGYTF. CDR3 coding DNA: TGCGCCAGCAGCTTTCCTGGACAGGAACGTTATGGCTACACCTTC. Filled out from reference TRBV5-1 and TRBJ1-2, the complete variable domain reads KAGVTQTPRYLIKTRGQQVTLSCSPISGHRSVSWYQQTPGQGLQFLFEYFSETQRNKGNFPGRFSGRQFSNSRSEMNVSTLELGDSALYLCASSFPGQERYGYTFGSGTRLTVV.

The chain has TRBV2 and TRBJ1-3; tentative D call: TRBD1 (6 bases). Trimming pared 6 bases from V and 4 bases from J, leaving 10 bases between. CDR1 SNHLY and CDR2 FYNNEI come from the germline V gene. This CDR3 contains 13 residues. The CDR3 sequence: CASSPGEGNTIYF. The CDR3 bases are TGTGCCAGCAGCCCAGGGGAGGGAAACACCATATATTTT.